This TCR beta chain is drawn from a study of naive and memory T cell subsets. Study conclusions and caveats: Far more TCRs reportedly came from tuberculin skin test site biopsies.

By frequency in the sample, this clonotype is large. Its target is unknown. The CDR3 spans 16 residues. V lost 10 bases and J lost 0, with 19 bases in between. The germline V gene encodes CDR1 ENHRY and CDR2 SYGVKD. An oligonucleotide containing a UMI was ligated to the 3' end of TCR cDNA. Amplification of ligated cDNA took four PCR rounds with SP2 and nested alpha and beta constant primers. Via MiXCR, TCRdb re-called the UMI-ligation and nested PCR reads, giving one row per CDR3 protein. The sample contains hundreds of distinct CDR3 sequences, about 5% of which appear only once. This clonotype originated in an adult in good health. The V gene is TRBV10-3, the J gene TRBJ1-5; D is perhaps TRBD1 (5 bases). Material: skin, obtained from a tuberculin skin test site or a saline-injected site (not recorded which). This chain's CDR3 is CATSSDRTDSNQPQHF. CDR3 sequence (DNA): TGTGCCACCTCCTCCGACAGAACCGATAGCAATCAGCCCCAGCATTTT.